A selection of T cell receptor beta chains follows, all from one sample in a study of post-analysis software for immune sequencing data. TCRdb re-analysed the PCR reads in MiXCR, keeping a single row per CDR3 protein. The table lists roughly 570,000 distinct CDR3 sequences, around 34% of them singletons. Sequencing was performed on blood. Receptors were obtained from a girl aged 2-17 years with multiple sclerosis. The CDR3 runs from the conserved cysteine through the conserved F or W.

CDR3aa: CASSEGTSPNEQFF
v_gene: TRBV9
j_gene: TRBJ2-1
len: 14

CDR3aa: CASGLTGGEGETQYF
v_gene: TRBV12-3/TRBV12-4
j_gene: TRBJ2-5
len: 15

CDR3aa: CAISGLAGGHTDTQYF
v_gene: TRBV10-3
j_gene: TRBJ2-3
len: 16

CDR3aa: CSARTSGDVQETQYF
v_gene: TRBV20-1
j_gene: TRBJ2-5
len: 15

CDR3aa: CSVERGGSYEQYF
v_gene: TRBV29-1
j_gene: TRBJ2-7
len: 13

CDR3aa: CASSSDIRARGQFF
v_gene: TRBV7-9
j_gene: TRBJ2-1
len: 14

CDR3aa: CASSRIRLAYSTDTQYF
v_gene: TRBV21-1
j_gene: TRBJ2-3
len: 17

CDR3aa: CSARDRVAKNIQYF
v_gene: TRBV20-1
j_gene: TRBJ2-4
len: 14

CDR3aa: CASRPGSSYNEQYF
v_gene: TRBV5-6
j_gene: NA
len: 14

CDR3aa: CASSRASGGASTDTQYF
v_gene: TRBV7-9
j_gene: TRBJ2-3
len: 17

CDR3aa: CASQGLSYEQYF
v_gene: TRBV27
j_gene: TRBJ2-7
len: 12

CDR3aa: CAGSPRDRFDEQYF
v_gene: TRBV7-9
j_gene: NA
len: 14

CDR3aa: CASSQISGGTGETEAFF
v_gene: TRBV9
j_gene: TRBJ1-1
len: 17

CDR3aa: CASSQRGLAGGSSYNEQFF
v_gene: TRBV4-1
j_gene: TRBJ2-1
len: 19

CDR3aa: CASTSIAAQQGAYLWYGYTF
v_gene: TRBV7-9
j_gene: TRBJ1-2
len: 20

CDR3aa: CSATSDSNQPQHF
v_gene: TRBV20-1
j_gene: TRBJ1-5
len: 13

CDR3aa: CSAFGLAVRSSYNEQFF
v_gene: TRBV20-1
j_gene: TRBJ2-1
len: 17